The text below deals with one TCR beta chain. As processed by the authors: Estimation of nucleated cell counts relied on the amplification of reference gene primers. Measured with immunoSEQ multiplex PCR; TCRdb has only the in-frame clones, and not every one. V and J calls and clone size are copied from that table; D and trimming were computed from the DNA. The top ten hold approximately 4.2% of the sample, which has 250,000 to 300,000 clones, roughly 90% seen once. This entry is derived from a study of blood T cell repertoires in COVID-19. Study-wide background: Samples came from the United States, Italy and Spain, spanning acute and convalescent COVID-19.

Germline V gene lookup returns CDR1 LGHNA and CDR2 YNFKEQ. The trim removed 0 bases at V and 5 bases at J, leaving 10 bases unmatched. CDR3 length: 17 residues. The receptor was isolated from a man in his forties or fifties with acute or convalescent COVID-19. This chain links TRBV4-2 with TRBJ2-5; 9 bases fit TRBD1. Sequenced sample: peripheral blood. The CDR3 protein is CASSQETGTGLIETQYF. The CDR3 DNA is TGTGCCAGCAGCCAAGAGACCGGGACAGGGCTCATTGAGACCCAGTACTTC.